Below are 20 T cell receptor beta chains sequenced from a single sample in a study of post-analysis software for immune sequencing data. Findings and caveats of the study: Among a few TRBV segments more frequent in patients than controls were TRBV5-6, TRBV5-1 and TRBV20-1.

Unique molecular identifiers featured in each of the TCR beta cDNA libraries. TCRdb redid the calling of the PCR reads with MiXCR, one entry per CDR3 protein. The data hold hundreds of thousands of distinct CDR3 sequences, with roughly 29% observed a single time. Their antigens remain unidentified. Material: blood. Every receptor here comes from a girl aged 5-17 years with multiple sclerosis.

The rearrangement uses TRBV11-2 and TRBJ2-5, with TRBD2 matching over 11 bases. V was clipped by 8 bases and J by 1 base; unmatched bases: 6. Germline lookup yields CDR1 SGHAT and CDR2 FQNNGV. CDR3 length: 15 residues. CDR3 nucleotide sequence: TGTGCCAGCGATTTGGGACTAGCGGTCCAAGAGACCCAGTACTTC. This encodes CASDLGLAVQETQYF.

This chain uses TRBV29-1 with TRBJ2-7; D possibly uses TRBD1 or TRBD2 (5 bases each). The CDR3 extends over 15 amino acids. CDR1 is SQVTM and CDR2 is ANQGSEA in the germline V gene. Trimming took 0 bases from V and 6 from J, leaving 18 bases between them. Written as DNA, the CDR3 is TGCAGCGTTGAAGAGGCCGGGACCGGCCCGTTCGAGCAGTACTTC. Amino acid sequence: CSVEEAGTGPFEQYF.

This clonotype was counted a few times. The rearrangement joins TRBV20-1 to TRBJ2-1; 9 positions agree with TRBD2. Germline V gene lookup returns CDR1 DFQATT and CDR2 SNEGSKA (reference sequence). V lost 0 bases to trimming and J lost 0 bases; unmatched junction nucleotides: 3. This CDR3 region has 16 residues. In DNA, the CDR3 is TGCAGTGCTAGAGATTCGCGGGGGGGCTCCTACAATGAGCAGTTCTTC. It specifies CSARDSRGGSYNEQFF.

The chain employs TRBV18 and TRBJ2-1; D gene uncertain. The CDR3 has 14 residues. V lost 2 bases and J lost 7, with 12 bases in between. Germline loops: CDR1 KGHSH, CDR2 LQKENI. CDR3 in amino acids: CASSPSNYENEQFF. CDR3 nucleotide sequence: TGTGCCAGCTCACCAAGCAATTATGAGAATGAGCAGTTCTTC.

This clonotype was detected a few times. The J gene is TRBJ2-1, the V gene TRBV29-1, with D possibly being TRBD1 or TRBD2 (5 bases each). Germline V CDR1 and CDR2: SQVTM, ANQGSEA. The V gene lost 8 bases and the J gene lost 4 bases, with 12 bases spanning the gap. The CDR3 runs to 12 residues. DNA for the CDR3: TGCAGCCTGAGGTGGGGGTACAATGAGCAGTTCTTC. This translates into CSLRWGYNEQFF.

The V call is TRBV28, the J call TRBJ2-5, with D uncertain. The CDR3 totals 13 residues. Germline V gene lookup returns CDR1 MDHEN and CDR2 SYDVKM. V shed 5 bases and J shed 1 base, with 8 bases lying between them. The CDR3 DNA follows: TGTGCCAGCAGTGAATCCGTCCAAGAGACCCAGTACTTC. Translation: CASSESVQETQYF.

This clonotype was recorded a few times. The J gene is TRBJ2-1, the V gene TRBV9; either TRBD1 or TRBD2 may fit D (5 bases each). Germline V lookup: CDR1 SGDLS, CDR2 YYNGEE. This CDR3 contains 12 residues. V was pared by 0 bases and J by 12 bases, with 10 bases between. The CDR3 DNA is TGTGCCAGCAGCGTAGGAGGGACGGGGCAGTTCTTC. Residues: CASSVGGTGQFF.

This sequence joins TRBV3-1 and TRBJ1-5; 7 bases are a match to TRBD1. This CDR3 spans 11 amino acids. CDR1 and CDR2 (germline): LGHDT, YNNKEL (reference sequence). Trimming took 11 bases from V and 15 from J; bases not matched to a gene: 13. CDR3 sequence (DNA): TGTGCCGCTGCGGGCCAGGGGGGTCTGCATTTT. This gives the protein CAAAGQGGLHF.

There are a few counts of this clonotype. The gene calls are TRBV12-3 or TRBV12-4 and TRBJ2-7, with a tentative D call TRBD2 (5 bases). The CDR3 runs to 18 residues. Trimming pared 3 bases from V and 2 bases from J, leaving 23 bases between. CDR3 bases: TGTGCCAGCAGTTTGGTTTTCCCAATTCCCGGGGATGCCTACGAGCAGTACTTC. Translated, it gives CASSLVFPIPGDAYEQYF.

The rearrangement links TRBV7-6 to TRBJ2-2, with TRBD2 matching 8 bases. The CDR3 length is 17 residues. V lost 2 bases to trimming and J lost 6 bases; unmatched junction nucleotides: 11. Germline lookup yields CDR1 SGHVS and CDR2 FNYEAQ. The CDR3 DNA is TGTGCCAGCAGCTTACGCCCCGCGGGGGGCGCGTCCGGGGAGCTGTTTTTT. It yields the protein CASSLRPAGGASGELFF.

The CDR3 region is CASSEALGRSGKQYF. The DNA of the CDR3 is TGTGCCAGCAGTGAAGCGCTAGGGCGTTCGGGTAAGCAGTACTTC. The rearrangement uses TRBV6-1 and TRBJ2-5; D call uncertain. The CDR3 has 15 residues. Germline-derived CDR1 and CDR2 are MNHNS and SASEGT. Trimming cost V 0 bases and J 11 bases, with 19 bases left between them.

Concerning this clonotype itself: Just one base apart from a much larger clone, this may be a read error. The chain is built from TRBV10-3 and TRBJ2-1; 10 bases match TRBD1. This CDR3 is 15 amino acids long. Per the germline V gene, CDR1 is ENHRY and CDR2 is SYGVKD. The trim removed 6 bases at V and 1 base at J, leaving 3 bases unmatched. As DNA, the CDR3 is TGTGCCATCAGCGCGGGACAGGGGTCCTACAATGAGCAGTTCTTC. Protein sequence: CAISAGQGSYNEQFF.

The chain links TRBV7-8 to TRBJ2-5, with a weak D call TRBD2 (5 bases). The CDR3 length is 16 residues. CDR1 is SGHVS, CDR2 FQNEAQ, per germline. Trimming shortened V by 2 bases and J by 3 bases, and 16 bases separated the two germline ends. CDR3 DNA: TGTGCCAGCAGCTTAAGTGATCGGCGGGCCGAAGAGACCCAGTACTTC. Translating it yields CASSLSDRRAEETQYF.

V gene TRBV12-5 combines with J gene TRBJ2-1, with D unclear. V lost 3 bases to trimming and J lost 4 bases, with 1 base between them. Germline V gene data show CDR1 as LGHNT and CDR2 as FRNRAP. The CDR3 extends over 11 amino acids. CDR3 DNA: TGTGCTAGTGGTTTTTACAATGAGCAGTTCTTC. As protein: CASGFYNEQFF.

This clonotype was detected only a few times. This chain links TRBV7-9 with TRBJ2-1, with 8 nucleotides matching TRBD2. V dropped 0 bases and J dropped 3; count of bases not matched to a gene: 4. The CDR3 has 16 amino acids. Germline V gene data show CDR1 as SEHNR and CDR2 as FQNEAQ (reference sequence). The CDR3 nucleotides are TGTGCCAGCAGCTTAGCCGGCGGGAGGATCTACAATGAGCAGTTCTTC. Protein sequence: CASSLAGGRIYNEQFF.

V usage is TRBV27 and J usage is TRBJ1-5; 8 bases are a match to TRBD1. The CDR3 sequence is 14 residues long. The germline gives CDR1 MNHEY, CDR2 SMNVEV (reference sequence). The J segment lost 6 bases and the V segment lost 5 bases, leaving 6 bases of the junction unmatched. The CDR3, as DNA: TGTGCCAGCAGTGCGACAGGGGCCAGTCAGCCCCAGCATTTT. Amino acids: CASSATGASQPQHF.

The chain couples TRBV11-2 to TRBJ2-1; 9 bases map to TRBD1. The CDR3 length is 15 residues. Germline V gene data show CDR1 as SGHAT and CDR2 as FQNNGV. Trimming removed 7 bases from V and 10 bases from J; junction bases left unmatched: 14. This CDR3 reads CASTRTGQGFGEQFF. The CDR3, as DNA: TGTGCCAGCACCCGTACGGGACAGGGTTTCGGGGAGCAGTTCTTC.

This chain connects TRBV11-2 to TRBJ2-7; D unclear. The CDR3 totals 16 residues. The V end was cut by 3 bases, the J end by 3 bases, with 18 bases between. Germline V lookup: CDR1 SGHAT, CDR2 FQNNGV. CDR3 sequence (DNA): TGTGCCAGCAGCTTGGCCCGTGCAGGCGTCCTCTACGAGCAGTACTTC. Translation: CASSLARAGVLYEQYF.

This rearrangement joins TRBV14 to TRBJ2-2, with 9 bases that match TRBD1. Trimming at V came to 2 bases and at J to 8 bases, leaving 12 bases not matched to a gene. This CDR3 is built from 17 residues. CDR1 and CDR2 from the germline V gene are SGHDN and FVKESK. The CDR3 DNA is TGTGCCAGCAGCCAATGGACAGGGGACCGTTCGATTGGGGAGCTGTTTTTT. This gives the protein CASSQWTGDRSIGELFF.

This chain connects TRBV20-1 to TRBJ2-1; D is unresolved. Trimming took off 5 bases at V and 6 bases at J, with 8 bases between the two ends. Germline V gene lookup returns CDR1 DFQATT and CDR2 SNEGSKA (reference sequence). The CDR3 consists of 11 residues. In DNA form, the CDR3 reads TGCAGTGCTGGCGCCCCCAATGAGCAGTTCTTC. It encodes CSAGAPNEQFF.